The 14 T cell receptor beta chains below come from one sample, sequenced in a study of blood T cell repertoires in COVID-19 (dated by TCRdb to 2020 to 2021). Library method: the immunoSEQ multiplex PCR assay. Entries here come from immuneACCESS through TCRdb and include only in-frame sequences with V and J called. Some clones fail to appear in such tables; in the studies checked, an unresolved V gene covers under half of the shortfall, and the cause of the remainder is unknown. Within this sample are 200,000 to 300,000 clones, with around 85% of them counted one time only. The leading ten clones occupy 5% to 7% of the sample. Source material: peripheral blood. The receptors derive from a woman in her sixties or seventies with active or convalescent COVID-19.

Regarding this clone: Other DNA sequences from this sample encode an identical CDR3 as well. This rearrangement joins TRBV5-1 to TRBJ1-4; 7 bases are a match to TRBD1. Germline V CDR1 and CDR2: SGHRS, YFSETQ. V lost 5 bases, J lost 3 bases, and 4 bases stayed unmatched. The CDR3 is made up of 14 amino acids. Here the CDR3 DNA reads TGCGCCAGCAGATCGGGACAGTCTAATGAAAAACTGTTTTTT. Translated, it gives CASRSGQSNEKLFF.

The chain uses TRBV19 and TRBJ1-2; tentative D call: TRBD1 (5 bases). V was shortened by 2 bases and J by 2 bases, with 9 bases between the two germline ends. Germline CDR1 reads LNHDA; CDR2 reads SQIVND (reference sequence). There are 14 residues in the CDR3. The CDR3 protein is CASSIQGSNYGYTF. CDR3 nucleotides: TGTGCCAGTAGTATACAGGGCAGCAACTATGGCTACACCTTC.

The chain couples TRBV7-9 to TRBJ2-1; D may be TRBD2 (5 bases). The CDR3 length is 14 residues. The V gene lost 5 bases and the J gene lost 5 bases, with 13 bases spanning the gap. Germline assignment: CDR1 SEHNR and CDR2 FQNEAQ (reference sequence). CDR3 nucleotides: TGTGCCAGCAGCCGGACGGGGAGCCACAATGAGCAGTTCTTC. Translation gives CASSRTGSHNEQFF.

V gene TRBV5-5 combines with J gene TRBJ2-5, with TRBD2 matching over 8 bases. Germline lookup yields CDR1 SGHKS and CDR2 YYEKEE (reference sequence). With 0 bases clipped from V and 0 bases from J, the junction kept 4 bases outside the gene matches. This CDR3 has 16 amino acids. The CDR3 loop is CASSLAPAGDQETQYF. The CDR3 DNA is TGTGCCAGCAGCTTGGCCCCAGCGGGAGACCAAGAGACCCAGTACTTC. Full variable domain (missing parts from reference TRBV5-5 and TRBJ2-5): DAGVTQSPTHLIKTRGQQVTLRCSPISGHKSVSWYQQVLGQGPQFIFQYYEKEERGRGNFPDRFSARQFPNYSSELNVNALLLGDSALYLCASSLAPAGDQETQYFGPGTRLLVL.

The chain links TRBV24-1 to TRBJ2-1, with D possibly matching TRBD1 (5 bases). CDR3 length: 13 amino acids. Between the trimmed V and J ends, which lost 4 bases and 10 bases, there was a span of 13 bases. Per germline, CDR1 KGHDR and CDR2 SFDVKD. CDR3 nucleotide sequence: TGTGCCACCAGTGAAAGCCCGAACAGGGAGCAGTTCTTC. Protein: CATSESPNREQFF.

In DNA form, the CDR3 reads TGTGCCAGCAGCTTAGGCGGAGGGCCTTATCCCAATGAGCAGTTCTTC. This translates into CASSLGGGPYPNEQFF. The chain joins TRBV7-8 to TRBJ2-1; D possibly corresponds to TRBD2 (6 bases). Germline V CDR1 and CDR2: SGHVS, FQNEAQ. The CDR3 totals 16 residues. Deletions cut 1 base from V and 6 bases from J, with 16 bases between.

The CDR3 region is CASSDRKGAVYGYTF. DNA of the CDR3: TGTGCCAGCAGCGATCGAAAGGGGGCGGTCTATGGCTACACCTTC. The V call is TRBV7-8, the J call TRBJ1-2; the match to TRBD1 covers 7 bases. V shed 5 bases and J 4 bases; nucleotides not matched to a gene: 10. The CDR3 runs 15 residues. CDR1 and CDR2 from the germline V gene are SGHVS and FQNEAQ.

This chain uses TRBV7-9 with TRBJ1-4, with D possibly TRBD1 on 5 matching bases. The CDR3 length is 15 residues. Between the trimmed V and J ends, which lost 5 bases and 8 bases, there was a span of 18 bases. CDR1 is SEHNR and CDR2 is FQNEAQ in the germline V gene (reference sequence). CDR3 nucleotide sequence: TGTGCCAGCAGCCACCCGGGGGGGGTGGGAGAAAAACTGTTTTTT. It yields the protein CASSHPGGVGEKLFF.

The chain couples TRBV18 to TRBJ2-7; TRBD1 aligns across 9 bases. The CDR3 contains 14 residues. CDR1 and CDR2 (germline): KGHSH, LQKENI. J gave up 7 bases and V 3 bases, and 7 bases lay outside the gene matches. The CDR3 DNA reads as TGTGCCAGCTCACCCTCCCGGGACAGGGCAGAGCAGTACTTC. As protein: CASSPSRDRAEQYF.

This clone was observed a single time. The chain recombines TRBV18 with TRBJ2-5, with 14 bases identical to TRBD2. J was trimmed by 4 bases and V by 3 bases; bases with no gene match: 4. There are 16 residues in the CDR3. From germline, CDR1 is KGHSH and CDR2 LQKENI. In DNA, the CDR3 is TGTGCCAGCTCACCCCTCGGGACTAGCGGGAGAGAGACCCAGTACTTC. It specifies CASSPLGTSGRETQYF.

The chain uses TRBV5-1 and TRBJ1-1; unclear D gene. The CDR3 is 15 residues long. Germline V gives CDR1 SGHRS, CDR2 YFSETQ. V lost 5 bases and J lost 4, with 18 bases in between. In DNA, the CDR3 is TGCGCCAGCAGTATTAACCGAGTGAGAGGCACTGAAGCTTTCTTT. This gives the protein CASSINRVRGTEAFF. Full variable domain (remainder filled in from reference TRBV5-1 and TRBJ1-1): KAGVTQTPRYLIKTRGQQVTLSCSPISGHRSVSWYQQTPGQGLQFLFEYFSETQRNKGNFPGRFSGRQFSNSRSEMNVSTLELGDSALYLCASSINRVRGTEAFFGQGTRLTVV.

CDR3 in amino acids: CASSLRGTAYNEQFF. The CDR3 region has the DNA TGTGCCAGCAGCCTCCGAGGGACAGCCTACAATGAGCAGTTCTTC. The chain is built from TRBV7-9 and TRBJ2-1; the match to TRBD1 covers 7 bases. Germline V gene lookup returns CDR1 SEHNR and CDR2 FQNEAQ (reference sequence). The junction had 6 bases not matched to a gene; V was cut back by 5 bases and J by 2 bases. The CDR3 covers 15 residues.

The CDR3 loop is CASSRGQGKTEAFF. The CDR3 region has the DNA TGTGCCAGCAGCCGGGGACAGGGGAAAACTGAAGCTTTCTTT. The chain uses TRBV5-5 and TRBJ1-1; 10 positions match TRBD1. Looked up from germline, CDR1 is SGHKS and CDR2 is YYEKEE (reference sequence). V lost 4 bases, J lost 5 bases, and 5 bases stayed unmatched. The CDR3 is 14 amino acids.

This chain joins TRBV7-9 and TRBJ2-3; no firm D call. Trimming left V 3 bases short and J 7 bases short, with 5 bases between. CDR1 and CDR2 from the germline V gene are SEHNR and FQNEAQ (reference sequence). There are 11 residues in the CDR3. CDR3 protein: CASSFGNTQYF. CDR3 nucleotide sequence: TGTGCCAGCAGCTTCGGTAATACGCAGTATTTT.